Listed here is a single T cell receptor (beta chain). Per germline, CDR1 MDHEN and CDR2 SYDVKM. There are 14 residues in the CDR3. V lost 8 bases, J lost 8 bases, and 18 bases lay in between. The data were taken from a study of blood T cell repertoires in COVID-19. Data came from immunoSEQ multiplex PCR; TCRdb stores just in-frame clones and leaves some out. The repertoire consists of about 240,000 clones, with about four fifths occurring once and the leading ten covering more than 8%. This receptor was taken from an elderly woman with acute or convalescent COVID-19. The chain recombines TRBV28 with TRBJ1-4; tentatively, D is TRBD1 (6 bases). The sample consisted of peripheral blood. CDR3 region: CASLGARVGEKLFF. Written as DNA, the CDR3 is TGTGCCAGCCTGGGGGCAAGGGTCGGGGAAAAACTGTTTTTT.